This TCR beta chain was found in a study of cytomegalovirus exposure and HLA in healthy donors. The V gene end was trimmed by 6 bases and the J gene end by 7 bases; junction bases not matched to a gene: 9. Germline CDR1 reads MNHEY; CDR2 reads SMNVEV (reference sequence). This CDR3 spans 14 amino acids. This table comes from immunoSEQ multiplex PCR, and its TCRdb copy is limited to in-frame clones, with some not included. The sample records around 250,000 clones, 90% being singletons. This TCR derives from a woman in her twenties or thirties in good health and CMV-seronegative. The V call is TRBV27, the J call TRBJ2-5, with 9 bases matching TRBD1. Sequenced sample: PBMCs. The CDR3 region has the DNA TGTGCCAGCAGGGGGGGACAGGGTCTAGTGACCCAGTACTTC. Its protein product is CASRGGQGLVTQYF.